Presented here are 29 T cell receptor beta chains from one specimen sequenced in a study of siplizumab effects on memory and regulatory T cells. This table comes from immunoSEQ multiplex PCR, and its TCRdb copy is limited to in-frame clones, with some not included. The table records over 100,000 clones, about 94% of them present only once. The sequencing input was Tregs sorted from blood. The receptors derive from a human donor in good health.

CDR3 nucleotide sequence: TGTGCCAGCAGCTTAACGAGAGAAAAACTGTTTTTT. It codes for CASSLTREKLFF. V gene TRBV7-8 combines with J gene TRBJ1-4; D not certain. This CDR3 comprises 12 residues. Germline lookup yields CDR1 SGHVS and CDR2 FQNEAQ. V lost 2 bases to trimming and J lost 8 bases, with 6 bases between them. Filled out from reference TRBV7-8 and TRBJ1-4, the complete variable domain reads GAGVSQSPRYKVAKRGQDVALRCDPISGHVSLFWYQQALGQGPEFLTYFQNEAQLDKSGLPSDRFFAERPEGSVSTLKIQRTQQEDSAVYLCASSLTREKLFFGSGTQLSVL.

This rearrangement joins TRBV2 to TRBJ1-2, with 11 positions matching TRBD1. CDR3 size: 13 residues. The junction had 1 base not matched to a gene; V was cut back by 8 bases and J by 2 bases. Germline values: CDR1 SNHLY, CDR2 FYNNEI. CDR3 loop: CASGDRGNYGYTF. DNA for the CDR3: TGTGCCAGCGGGGACAGGGGGAACTATGGCTACACCTTC.

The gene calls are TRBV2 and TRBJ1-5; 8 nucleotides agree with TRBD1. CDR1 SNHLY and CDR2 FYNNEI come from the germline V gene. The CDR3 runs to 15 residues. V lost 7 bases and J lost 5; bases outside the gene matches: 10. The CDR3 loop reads CASKNGRGPYQPQHF. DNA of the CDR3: TGTGCCAGCAAGAATGGCAGGGGGCCTTATCAGCCCCAGCATTTT.

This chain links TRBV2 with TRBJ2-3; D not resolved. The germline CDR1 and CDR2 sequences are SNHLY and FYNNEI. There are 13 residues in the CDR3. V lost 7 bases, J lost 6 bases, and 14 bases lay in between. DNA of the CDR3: TGTGCCAGCAACATATCCCCGGGTGATACGCAGTATTTT. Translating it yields CASNISPGDTQYF.

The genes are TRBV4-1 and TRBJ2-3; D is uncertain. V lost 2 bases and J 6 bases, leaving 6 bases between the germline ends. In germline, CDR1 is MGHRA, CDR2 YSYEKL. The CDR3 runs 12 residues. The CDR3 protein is CASSQLGDTQYF. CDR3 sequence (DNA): TGCGCCAGCAGCCAACTGGGGGATACGCAGTATTTT.

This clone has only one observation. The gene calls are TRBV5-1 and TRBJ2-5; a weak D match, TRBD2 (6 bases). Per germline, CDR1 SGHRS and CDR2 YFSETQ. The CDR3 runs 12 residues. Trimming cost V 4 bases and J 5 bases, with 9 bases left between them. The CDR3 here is CASSGGDETQYF. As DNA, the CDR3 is TGCGCCAGCAGCGGCGGGGACGAGACCCAGTACTTC.

This chain's CDR3 is CAILQEGYNEQFF. The CDR3 bases are TGTGCCATCCTACAGGAGGGGTACAATGAGCAGTTCTTC. This chain joins TRBV10-3 and TRBJ2-1, with a weak D call TRBD2 (6 bases). The V gene's germline CDR1 is ENHRY and CDR2 SYGVKD. This CDR3 is built from 13 residues. V lost 8 bases and J lost 4, with 12 bases in between.

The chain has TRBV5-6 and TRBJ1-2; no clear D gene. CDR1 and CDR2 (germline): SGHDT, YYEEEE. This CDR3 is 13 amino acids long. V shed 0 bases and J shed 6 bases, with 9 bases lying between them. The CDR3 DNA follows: TGTGCCAGCAGCTTGGCCACATTGGATGGCTACACCTTC. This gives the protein CASSLATLDGYTF. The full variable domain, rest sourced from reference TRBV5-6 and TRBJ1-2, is DAGVTQSPTHLIKTRGQQVTLRCSPKSGHDTVSWYQQALGQGPQFIFQYYEEEERQRGNFPDRFSGHQFPNYSSELNVNALLLGDSALYLCASSLATLDGYTFGSGTRLTVV.

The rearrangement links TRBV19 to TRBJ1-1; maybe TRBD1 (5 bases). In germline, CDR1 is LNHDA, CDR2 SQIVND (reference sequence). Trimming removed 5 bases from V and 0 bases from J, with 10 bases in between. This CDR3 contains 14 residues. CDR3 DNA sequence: TGTGCCAGTAGTCTTACAGGAATGAACACTGAAGCTTTCTTT. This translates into CASSLTGMNTEAFF.

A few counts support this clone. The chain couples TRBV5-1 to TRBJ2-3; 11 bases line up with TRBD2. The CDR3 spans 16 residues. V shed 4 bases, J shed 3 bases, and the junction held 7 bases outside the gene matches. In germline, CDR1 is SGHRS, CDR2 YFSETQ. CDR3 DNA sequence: TGCGCCAGCAGCCTGGATAGCGGGGGGGTAACAGATACGCAGTATTTT. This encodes CASSLDSGGVTDTQYF.

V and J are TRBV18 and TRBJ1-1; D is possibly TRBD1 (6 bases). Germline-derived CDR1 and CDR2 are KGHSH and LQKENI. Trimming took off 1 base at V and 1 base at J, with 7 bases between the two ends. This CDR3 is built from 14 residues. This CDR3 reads CASSPHRENTEAFF. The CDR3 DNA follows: TGTGCCAGCTCACCACACAGGGAGAACACTGAAGCTTTCTTT.

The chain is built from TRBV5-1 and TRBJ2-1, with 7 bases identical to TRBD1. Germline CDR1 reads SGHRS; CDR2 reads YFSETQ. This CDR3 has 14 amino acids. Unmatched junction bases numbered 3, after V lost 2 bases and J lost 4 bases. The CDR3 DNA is TGCGCCAGCAGCTTACAGGGGCCGTACAATGAGCAGTTCTTC. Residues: CASSLQGPYNEQFF.

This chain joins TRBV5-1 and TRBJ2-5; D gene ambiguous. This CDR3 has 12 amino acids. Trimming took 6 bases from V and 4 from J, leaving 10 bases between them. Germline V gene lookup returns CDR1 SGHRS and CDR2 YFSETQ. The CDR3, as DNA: TGCGCCAGCACCTCGGGCGGAGAGACCCAGTACTTC. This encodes CASTSGGETQYF. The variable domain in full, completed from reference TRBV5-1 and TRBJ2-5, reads KAGVTQTPRYLIKTRGQQVTLSCSPISGHRSVSWYQQTPGQGLQFLFEYFSETQRNKGNFPGRFSGRQFSNSRSEMNVSTLELGDSALYLCASTSGGETQYFGPGTRLLVL.

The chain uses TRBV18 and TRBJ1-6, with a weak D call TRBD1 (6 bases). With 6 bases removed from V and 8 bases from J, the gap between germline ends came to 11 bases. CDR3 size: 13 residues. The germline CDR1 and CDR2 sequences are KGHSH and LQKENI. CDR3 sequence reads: CASSYYRDSPLHF. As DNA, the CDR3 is TGTGCCAGCTCCTACTACAGGGATTCACCCCTCCACTTT.

The CDR3 region has the DNA TGTGCCAGCAGCCCCCTCGGCGGGGGGACCCAGTACTTC. Protein product: CASSPLGGGTQYF. The chain carries TRBV16 and TRBJ2-5; 7 bases match TRBD2. V shed 4 bases and J 7 bases; nucleotides not matched to a gene: 6. The CDR3 consists of 13 residues. Germline CDR1 KGHSY, CDR2 FQNENV.

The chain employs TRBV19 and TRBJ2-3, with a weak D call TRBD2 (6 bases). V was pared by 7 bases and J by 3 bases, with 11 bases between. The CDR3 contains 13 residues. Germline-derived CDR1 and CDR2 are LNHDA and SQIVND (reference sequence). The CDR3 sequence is CASKFGGTDTQYF. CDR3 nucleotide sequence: TGTGCCAGTAAGTTCGGGGGAACAGATACGCAGTATTTT.

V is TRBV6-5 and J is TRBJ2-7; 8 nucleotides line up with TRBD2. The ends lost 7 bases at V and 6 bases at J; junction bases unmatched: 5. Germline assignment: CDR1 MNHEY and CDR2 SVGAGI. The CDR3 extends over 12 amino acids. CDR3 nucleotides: TGTGCCAGCACTTCGGGGGGGAGCGAGCAGTACTTC. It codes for CASTSGGSEQYF.

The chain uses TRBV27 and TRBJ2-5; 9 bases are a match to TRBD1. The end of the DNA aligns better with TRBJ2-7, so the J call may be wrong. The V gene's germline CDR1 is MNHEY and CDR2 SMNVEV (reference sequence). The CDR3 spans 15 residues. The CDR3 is CASRIGTGISYEQYF. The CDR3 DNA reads TGTGCCAGCAGGATTGGGACAGGGATATCCTACGAGCAGTACTTC.

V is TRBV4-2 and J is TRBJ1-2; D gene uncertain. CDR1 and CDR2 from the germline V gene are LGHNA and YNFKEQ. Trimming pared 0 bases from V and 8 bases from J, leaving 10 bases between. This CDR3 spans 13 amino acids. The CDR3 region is CASSQDPRGGYTF. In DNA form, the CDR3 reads TGTGCCAGCAGCCAAGATCCCAGAGGAGGCTACACCTTC.

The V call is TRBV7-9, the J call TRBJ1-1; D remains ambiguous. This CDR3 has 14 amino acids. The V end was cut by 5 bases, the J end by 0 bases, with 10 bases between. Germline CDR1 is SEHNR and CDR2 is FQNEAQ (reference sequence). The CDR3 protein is CASSKRIVNTEAFF. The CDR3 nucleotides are TGTGCCAGCAGCAAACGGATAGTGAACACTGAAGCTTTCTTT.

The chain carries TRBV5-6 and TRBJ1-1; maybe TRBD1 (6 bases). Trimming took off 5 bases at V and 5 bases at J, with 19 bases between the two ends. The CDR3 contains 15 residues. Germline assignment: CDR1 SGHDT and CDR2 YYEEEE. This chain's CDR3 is CASSRDISRWTEAFF. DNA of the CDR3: TGTGCCAGCAGTCGGGACATTTCGCGTTGGACTGAAGCTTTCTTT.

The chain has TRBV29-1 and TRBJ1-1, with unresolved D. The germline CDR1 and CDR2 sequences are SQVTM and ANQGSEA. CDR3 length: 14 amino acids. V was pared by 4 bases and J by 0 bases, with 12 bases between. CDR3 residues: CSVVGPRLNTEAFF. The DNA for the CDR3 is TGCAGCGTTGTGGGCCCGCGATTGAACACTGAAGCTTTCTTT.

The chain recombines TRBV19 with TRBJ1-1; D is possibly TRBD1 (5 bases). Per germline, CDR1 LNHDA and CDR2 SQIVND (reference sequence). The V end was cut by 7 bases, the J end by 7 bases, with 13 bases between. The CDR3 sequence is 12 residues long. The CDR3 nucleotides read TGTGCCAGTACCCCGCGGGGGGGTGAAGCTTTCTTT. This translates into CASTPRGGEAFF.

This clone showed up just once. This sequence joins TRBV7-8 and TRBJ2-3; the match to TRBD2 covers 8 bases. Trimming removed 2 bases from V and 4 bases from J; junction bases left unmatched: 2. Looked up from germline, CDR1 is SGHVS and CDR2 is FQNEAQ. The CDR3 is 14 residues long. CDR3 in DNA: TGTGCCAGCAGCTTACCGGGAGGGGCAGATACGCAGTATTTT. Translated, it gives CASSLPGGADTQYF.

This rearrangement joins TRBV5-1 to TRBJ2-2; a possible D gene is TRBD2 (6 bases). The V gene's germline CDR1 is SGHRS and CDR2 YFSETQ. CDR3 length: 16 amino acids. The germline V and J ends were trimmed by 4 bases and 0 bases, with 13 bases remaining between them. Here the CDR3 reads CASSASGTANTGELFF. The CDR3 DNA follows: TGCGCCAGCAGCGCATCCGGGACTGCGAACACCGGGGAGCTGTTTTTT.

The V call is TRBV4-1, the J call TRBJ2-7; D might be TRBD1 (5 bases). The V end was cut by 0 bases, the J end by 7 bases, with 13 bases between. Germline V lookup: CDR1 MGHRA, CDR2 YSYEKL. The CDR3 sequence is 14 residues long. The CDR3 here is CASSQERTPGEQYF. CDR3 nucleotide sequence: TGCGCCAGCAGCCAAGAGAGGACCCCAGGGGAGCAGTACTTC.

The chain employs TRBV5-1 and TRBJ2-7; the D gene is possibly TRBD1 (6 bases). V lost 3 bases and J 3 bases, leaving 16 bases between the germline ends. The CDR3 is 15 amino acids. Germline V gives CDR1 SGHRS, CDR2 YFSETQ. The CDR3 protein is CASSSVDSLSYEQYF. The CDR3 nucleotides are TGCGCCAGCAGCTCGGTGGACAGCCTGAGCTACGAGCAGTACTTC.

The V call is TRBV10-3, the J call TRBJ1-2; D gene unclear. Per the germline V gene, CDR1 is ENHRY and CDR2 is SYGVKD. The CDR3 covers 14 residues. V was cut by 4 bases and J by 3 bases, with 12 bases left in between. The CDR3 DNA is TGTGCCATCAGTGCCTCCAACACCTACTATGGCTACACCTTC. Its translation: CAISASNTYYGYTF.

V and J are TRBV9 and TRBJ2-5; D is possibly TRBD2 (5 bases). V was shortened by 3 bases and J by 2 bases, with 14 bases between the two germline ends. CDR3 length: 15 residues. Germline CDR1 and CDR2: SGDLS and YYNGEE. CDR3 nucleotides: TGTGCCAGCAGCGGCATTTCGGGATCTCAAGAGACCCAGTACTTC. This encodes CASSGISGSQETQYF.